These 26 T cell receptor beta chains originate from one sample sequenced in a study of cytomegalovirus exposure and HLA in healthy donors. Measured with immunoSEQ multiplex PCR; TCRdb has only the in-frame clones, and not every one. The table has 55,000 to 85,000 clones, roughly 93% seen once. Sequencing was carried out using PBMCs. The receptors come from a woman between 18 and 29 years old in good health and CMV-seronegative.

This chain links TRBV6-5 with TRBJ2-3; 13 bases are a match to TRBD2. CDR3 size: 16 residues. V trimming: 2 bases; J trimming: 3 bases; junction bases outside the gene matches: 2. Germline V gene sequence: CDR1 MNHEY, CDR2 SVGAGI. The CDR3 here is CASSYTGLAGTDTQYF. The CDR3 nucleotides are TGTGCCAGCAGTTACACGGGACTAGCGGGGACAGATACGCAGTATTTT.

This sequence joins TRBV25-1 and TRBJ1-5; D not resolved. The CDR3 is 15 amino acids. The V end lost 0 bases, the J end lost 0 bases, and 6 bases lay between the germline ends. Looked up from germline, CDR1 is MGHDK and CDR2 is SYGVNS. CDR3 protein: CASSEYLGSNQPQHF. CDR3 coding DNA: TGTGCCAGCAGTGAATATCTCGGTAGCAATCAGCCCCAGCATTTT.

This chain joins TRBV6-1 and TRBJ1-2; 8 bases fit TRBD1. V shed 3 bases, J shed 2 bases, and the junction held 5 bases outside the gene matches. CDR3 length: 15 residues. Germline V lookup: CDR1 MNHNS, CDR2 SASEGT. CDR3 in amino acids: CASSEPRGHNYGYTF. DNA of the CDR3: TGTGCCAGCAGTGAGCCCAGGGGGCACAACTATGGCTACACCTTC.

The J gene is TRBJ2-5, the V gene TRBV5-1, with a tentative D call TRBD1 (6 bases). Germline loops: CDR1 SGHRS, CDR2 YFSETQ. This CDR3 is 13 amino acids long. V was cut by 4 bases and J by 3 bases, with 10 bases left in between. The CDR3 loop reads CASSTNREETQYF. In DNA, the CDR3 is TGCGCCAGCAGCACCAACAGGGAAGAGACCCAGTACTTC.

This chain connects TRBV27 to TRBJ2-5, with 7 bases identical to TRBD2. This CDR3 region has 14 residues. V lost 7 bases and J lost 4; bases outside the gene matches: 9. The germline CDR1 and CDR2 sequences are MNHEY and SMNVEV (reference sequence). The CDR3: CASTPAGRGETQYF. The CDR3 nucleotides read TGTGCCAGCACCCCAGCGGGGAGGGGAGAGACCCAGTACTTC.

This rearrangement joins TRBV27 to TRBJ1-2; the D is unclear. The CDR3 contains 15 residues. CDR1 and CDR2 from the germline V gene are MNHEY and SMNVEV (reference sequence). Trimming removed 6 bases from V and 4 bases from J, with 18 bases in between. The DNA of the CDR3 is TGTGCCAGCAGATCACCAATCCACAACCTCTATGGCTACACCTTC. Protein sequence: CASRSPIHNLYGYTF.

The rearrangement links TRBV30 to TRBJ2-1; D is ambiguous. There are 11 residues in the CDR3. Trimming pared 8 bases from V and 8 bases from J, leaving 13 bases between. Germline CDR1 and CDR2: GTSNPN and SVGIG (reference sequence). The DNA of the CDR3 is TGTGCCCGGATGGTGGCGGATGAGCAGTTCTTC. It yields the protein CARMVADEQFF.

This clone was picked up one time. V usage is TRBV27 and J usage is TRBJ1-6; 7 bases fit TRBD1. Looked up from germline, CDR1 is MNHEY and CDR2 is SMNVEV (reference sequence). The CDR3 is 15 residues long. The junction had 5 bases not matched to a gene; V was cut back by 2 bases and J by 7 bases. CDR3 nucleotide sequence: TGTGCCAGCAGTTTAGTGACAGGGAACAATTCACCCCTCCACTTT. Residues: CASSLVTGNNSPLHF.

The chain recombines TRBV4-1 with TRBJ2-3; the D is unclear. There are 13 residues in the CDR3. With 3 bases removed from V and 2 bases from J, the gap between germline ends came to 6 bases. The germline V gene has CDR1 MGHRA and CDR2 YSYEKL. The CDR3 sequence is CASSHVYTDTQYF. CDR3 in DNA: TGCGCCAGCAGCCATGTTTACACAGATACGCAGTATTTT.

The chain employs TRBV6-1 and TRBJ1-1; D is unresolved. The ends were cut back, 6 bases at V and 1 base at J, with 9 bases in the middle. CDR1 and CDR2 from the germline V gene are MNHNS and SASEGT. This CDR3 is 13 amino acids long. The CDR3: CASSATANTEAFF. CDR3 nucleotide sequence: TGTGCCAGCAGCGCCACTGCGAACACTGAAGCTTTCTTT.

This clone was recorded only once. This chain connects TRBV20-1 to TRBJ2-5; 7 nucleotides line up with TRBD1. This CDR3 comprises 11 residues. Germline CDR1 is DFQATT and CDR2 is SNEGSKA (reference sequence). The chain's CDR3 is CTGQAQETQYF. DNA for the CDR3: TGCACTGGACAGGCCCAAGAGACCCAGTACTTC.

This chain joins TRBV30 and TRBJ2-7, with 9 nucleotides matching TRBD1. Germline V gene data show CDR1 as GTSNPN and CDR2 as SVGIG (reference sequence). Trimming at V came to 1 base and at J to 0 bases, leaving 1 base not matched to a gene. The CDR3 sequence is 14 residues long. Here the CDR3 reads CAWSAGQGSYEQYF. The CDR3 DNA follows: TGTGCCTGGAGTGCGGGACAGGGCTCCTACGAGCAGTACTTC.

This chain joins TRBV6-1 and TRBJ2-1; 8 bases map to TRBD2. CDR1 MNHNS and CDR2 SASEGT come from the germline V gene. The CDR3 is 15 amino acids. Unmatched junction bases numbered 4, after V lost 6 bases and J lost 0 bases. CDR3 residues: CASRLSGSSYNEQFF. The CDR3 DNA is TGTGCCAGCAGGTTAAGCGGGAGCTCCTACAATGAGCAGTTCTTC.

The chain couples TRBV6-1 to TRBJ2-5; TRBD2 is a possible D gene (7 bases). The length of the CDR3 is 14 residues. Germline V gene lookup returns CDR1 MNHNS and CDR2 SASEGT. V was pared by 7 bases and J by 5 bases, with 17 bases between. The CDR3 DNA follows: TGTGCCAGCAATTTAGGGGGGGGCGGGGAGACCCAGTACTTC. Its translation is CASNLGGGGETQYF.

V is TRBV9 and J is TRBJ2-3; 10 positions agree with TRBD2. The junction had 6 bases not matched to a gene; V was cut back by 1 base and J by 4 bases. The CDR3 totals 16 residues. Per germline, CDR1 SGDLS and CDR2 YYNGEE. The CDR3, as DNA: TGTGCCAGCAGCGTAAAGGAGCGGGAGGGGGCAGATACGCAGTATTTT. Translating it yields CASSVKEREGADTQYF.

This sequence joins TRBV7-8 and TRBJ1-3; D not certain. V lost 2 bases and J 1 base, leaving 15 bases between the germline ends. There are 17 residues in the CDR3. Germline V gene sequence: CDR1 SGHVS, CDR2 FQNEAQ. CDR3 nucleotide sequence: TGTGCCAGCAGCTTAATCACGAGCAGGTCGTCTGGAAACACCATATATTTT. Translated, it gives CASSLITSRSSGNTIYF.

The chain links TRBV28 to TRBJ2-3, with D unresolved. With 1 base removed from V and 3 bases from J, the gap between germline ends came to 5 bases. Germline V lookup: CDR1 MDHEN, CDR2 SYDVKM. There are 13 residues in the CDR3. The CDR3 loop is CASSLYGTDTQYF. The CDR3 bases are TGTGCCAGCAGTTTATACGGGACAGATACGCAGTATTTT. The whole variable domain, remainder taken from reference TRBV28 and TRBJ2-3, is DVKVTQSSRYLVKRTGEKVFLECVQDMDHENMFWYRQDPGLGLRLIYFSYDVKMKEKGDIPEGYSVSREKKERFSLILESASTNQTSMYLCASSLYGTDTQYFGPGTRLTVL.

The J gene is TRBJ2-3, the V gene TRBV28; the D gene is possibly TRBD1 (6 bases). Germline lookup yields CDR1 MDHEN and CDR2 SYDVKM. CDR3 length: 13 amino acids. V was pared by 7 bases and J by 0 bases, with 8 bases between. The CDR3 DNA sequence: TGTGCCAGCACGCAGGGGAGCACAGATACGCAGTATTTT. This gives the protein CASTQGSTDTQYF.

CDR3 bases: TGTGCCAGCAGTTACCGGGACTATCCCTCCTACGAGCAGTACTTC. This encodes CASSYRDYPSYEQYF. The chain joins TRBV6-5 to TRBJ2-7; the match to TRBD2 covers 7 bases. The CDR3 has 15 amino acids. Germline V CDR1 and CDR2: MNHEY, SVGAGI. V lost 2 bases to trimming and J lost 0 bases; unmatched junction nucleotides: 4.

The rearrangement joins TRBV27 to TRBJ2-3; 13 bases map to TRBD2. The ends lost 4 bases at V and 11 bases at J; junction bases unmatched: 9. CDR3 length: 15 residues. Per the germline V gene, CDR1 is MNHEY and CDR2 is SMNVEV (reference sequence). The CDR3 DNA reads as TGTGCCAGCAGTTACGGGACTAGCGGGGCCGTAGGGCAGTATTTT. It encodes CASSYGTSGAVGQYF.

This clone occurred a few times. This sequence joins TRBV9 and TRBJ2-5; 11 bases fit TRBD2. In germline, CDR1 is SGDLS, CDR2 YYNGEE. There are 15 residues in the CDR3. Unmatched junction bases numbered 10, after V lost 7 bases and J lost 5 bases. CDR3 DNA sequence: TGTGCCAGCTCCCCACTAGCGGGGGAAGGGGAGACCCAGTACTTC. Translating gives CASSPLAGEGETQYF.

The rearrangement links TRBV29-1 to TRBJ2-1; 9 nucleotides line up with TRBD2. The CDR3 runs 13 residues. V shed 7 bases and J 8 bases; nucleotides not matched to a gene: 9. Looked up from germline, CDR1 is SQVTM and CDR2 is ANQGSEA. The CDR3 protein is CSGAGGAGDEQFF. For the CDR3, the DNA is TGCAGCGGCGCGGGAGGGGCCGGGGATGAGCAGTTCTTC.

This chain links TRBV4-3 with TRBJ2-3, with TRBD1 as a possible D gene (6 bases). V lost 4 bases, J lost 0 bases, and 17 bases lay in between. The germline gives CDR1 LGHNA, CDR2 YSLEER. This CDR3 has 17 amino acids. The CDR3 DNA reads TGCGCCAGCAGCCCGTCCCGAAGCAGGGGAAGCACAGATACGCAGTATTTT. This gives the protein CASSPSRSRGSTDTQYF.

The chain combines TRBV2 with TRBJ2-2, with 14 bases lining up with TRBD2. The CDR3 sequence is 19 residues long. Germline lookup yields CDR1 SNHLY and CDR2 FYNNEI. With 5 bases clipped from V and 7 bases from J, the junction kept 15 bases outside the gene matches. Here the CDR3 reads CASSRPGTSGRIDHGELFF. The CDR3 nucleotides are TGTGCCAGCAGTCGACCCGGGACTAGCGGGAGAATTGATCACGGGGAGCTGTTTTTT.

V usage is TRBV10-1 and J usage is TRBJ2-2, with TRBD1 identical over 8 bases. The CDR3 length is 13 residues. The germline V gene has CDR1 WNHNN and CDR2 SYGVQD (reference sequence). V was clipped by 4 bases and J by 6 bases; unmatched bases: 1. CDR3 loop: CASSAGGAGELFF. The CDR3 DNA sequence: TGCGCCAGCAGTGCAGGGGGCGCCGGGGAGCTGTTTTTT.

This clone showed up just a few times. The genes are TRBV4-2 and TRBJ2-5; 13 positions agree with TRBD2. Germline loops: CDR1 LGHNA, CDR2 YNFKEQ. J lost 5 bases, V lost 5 bases, and 8 bases had no gene match. This CDR3 has 16 residues. CDR3 coding DNA: TGTGCCAGCAGCACTAGCGGGGGGGCCACCGGCGAGACCCAGTACTTC. Its translation is CASSTSGGATGETQYF.